This T cell receptor (beta chain) was observed in a study of glioma-infiltrating T cells. This clonotype was recorded at least ten times. Its antigen is currently unknown. Study-level points and caveats: Tissue-blood divergence was below expectation in non-neoplastic patients, above in gliomas. CDR3 overlap between tissue and blood was very small.

The CDR3 consists of 15 residues. Germline assignment: CDR1 MNHNS and CDR2 SASEGT. V was clipped by 10 bases and J by 5 bases, with 23 bases between them. The iRepertoire nested amplicon-rescue multiplex PCR amplified TCR alpha and beta CDR3s from RNA. MiXCR was run by TCRdb on the multiplex PCR reads, yielding one entry per CDR3 protein. The table includes tens of thousands of distinct CDR3 sequences, about 25% detected once. The sample consisted of glioma tissue, nonneoplastic brain tissue, or PBMCs (not recorded which). The TCR sequence derives from a human donor with low-grade glioma or glioblastoma, undergoing nonglioma brain surgery, or in good health (not recorded which). The chain employs TRBV6-1 and TRBJ2-5; tentative D call: TRBD2 (7 bases). CDR3 nucleotides: TGTGCCACTAAGTGGGGAGGGGGAGGGCGGGAGACCCAGTACTTC. Translation: CATKWGGGGRETQYF.